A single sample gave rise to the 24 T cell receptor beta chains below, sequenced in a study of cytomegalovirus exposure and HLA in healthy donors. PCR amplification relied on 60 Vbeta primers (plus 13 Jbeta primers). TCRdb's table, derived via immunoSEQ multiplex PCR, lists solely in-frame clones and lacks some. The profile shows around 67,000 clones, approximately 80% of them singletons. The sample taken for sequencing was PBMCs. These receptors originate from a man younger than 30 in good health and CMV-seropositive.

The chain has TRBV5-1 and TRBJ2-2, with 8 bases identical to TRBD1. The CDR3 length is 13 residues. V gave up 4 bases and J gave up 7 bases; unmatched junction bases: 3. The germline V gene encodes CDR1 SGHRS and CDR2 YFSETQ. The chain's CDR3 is CASSDRGDGELFF. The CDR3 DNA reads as TGCGCCAGCAGCGACAGGGGCGACGGGGAGCTGTTTTTT.

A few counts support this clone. CDR3 DNA: TGTGCCAGCAGTGTACAGGGCTTAGGAACTGGAAACACCATATATTTT. This gives the protein CASSVQGLGTGNTIYF. V is TRBV2 and J is TRBJ1-3; TRBD1 is a possible D gene (6 bases). The CDR3 sequence is 16 residues long. Trimming took 4 bases from V and 2 from J, leaving 15 bases between them. The germline V gene encodes CDR1 SNHLY and CDR2 FYNNEI.

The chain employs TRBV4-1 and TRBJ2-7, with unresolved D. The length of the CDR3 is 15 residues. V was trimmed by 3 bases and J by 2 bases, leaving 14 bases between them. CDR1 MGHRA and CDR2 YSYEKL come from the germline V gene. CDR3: CASSQSLLSTYEQYF. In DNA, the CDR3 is TGCGCCAGCAGCCAGAGCCTCTTGAGTACCTACGAGCAGTACTTC.

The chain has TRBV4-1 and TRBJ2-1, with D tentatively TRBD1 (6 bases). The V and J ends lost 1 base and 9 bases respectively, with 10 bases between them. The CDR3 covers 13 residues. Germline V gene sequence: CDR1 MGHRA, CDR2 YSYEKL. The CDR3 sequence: CASSQGQGFEQFF. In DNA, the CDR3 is TGCGCCAGCAGCCAAGGGCAGGGGTTTGAGCAGTTCTTC.

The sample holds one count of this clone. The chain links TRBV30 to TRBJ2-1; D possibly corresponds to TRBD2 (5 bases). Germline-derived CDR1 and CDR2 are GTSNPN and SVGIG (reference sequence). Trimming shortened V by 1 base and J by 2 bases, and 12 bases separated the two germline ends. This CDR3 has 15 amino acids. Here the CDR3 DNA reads TGTGCCTGGAGTGGGATGAGCGGAACCTACAATGAGCAGTTCTTC. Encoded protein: CAWSGMSGTYNEQFF.

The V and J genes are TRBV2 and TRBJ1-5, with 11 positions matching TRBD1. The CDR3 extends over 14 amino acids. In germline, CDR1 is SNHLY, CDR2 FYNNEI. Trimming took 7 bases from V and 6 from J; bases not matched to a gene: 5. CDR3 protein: CASTLGTGGQPQHF. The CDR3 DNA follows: TGTGCCAGCACCCTCGGGACAGGGGGTCAGCCCCAGCATTTT.

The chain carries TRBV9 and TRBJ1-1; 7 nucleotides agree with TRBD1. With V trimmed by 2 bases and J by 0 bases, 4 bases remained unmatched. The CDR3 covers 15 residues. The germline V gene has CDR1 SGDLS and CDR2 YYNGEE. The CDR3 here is CASSVGTGVNTEAFF. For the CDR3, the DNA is TGTGCCAGCAGCGTCGGAACAGGGGTGAACACTGAAGCTTTCTTT.

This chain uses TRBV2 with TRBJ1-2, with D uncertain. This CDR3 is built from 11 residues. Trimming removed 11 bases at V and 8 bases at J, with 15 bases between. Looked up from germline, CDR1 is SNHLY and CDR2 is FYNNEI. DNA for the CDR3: TGTGCCTCCTCAGGCCGTTCCGGCTACACCTTC. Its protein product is CASSGRSGYTF.

CDR3 loop: CAWSGTGDTPLHF. CDR3 nucleotides: TGTGCCTGGAGTGGGACAGGCGATACACCCCTCCACTTT. The V gene is TRBV30, the J gene TRBJ1-6, with 7 bases fitting TRBD1. The germline V gene has CDR1 GTSNPN and CDR2 SVGIG (reference sequence). J was trimmed by 11 bases and V by 1 base; bases with no gene match: 5. The CDR3 has 13 amino acids.

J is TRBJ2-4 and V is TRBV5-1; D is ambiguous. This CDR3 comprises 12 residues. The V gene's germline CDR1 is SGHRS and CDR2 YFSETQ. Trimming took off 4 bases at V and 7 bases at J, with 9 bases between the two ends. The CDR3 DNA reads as TGCGCCAGCAGCCCTGGTAGCAACATTCAGTACTTC. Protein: CASSPGSNIQYF.

CDR3 DNA: TGTGCCAGTTCCGGGACAGGGGGGTTTCAGCCCCAGCATTTT. Its protein product is CASSGTGGFQPQHF. The chain is built from TRBV19 and TRBJ1-5; 11 nucleotides agree with TRBD1. The CDR3 runs to 14 residues. V trimming: 8 bases; J trimming: 6 bases; junction bases outside the gene matches: 6. Germline lookup yields CDR1 LNHDA and CDR2 SQIVND (reference sequence).

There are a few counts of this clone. Here the CDR3 DNA reads TGTGCCAGCAGTGGCTCCCCGGGACTTGAGCAGTTCTTC. It yields the protein CASSGSPGLEQFF. The rearrangement uses TRBV6-1 and TRBJ2-1, with D maybe TRBD2 (6 bases). The CDR3 is made up of 13 amino acids. V lost 4 bases, J lost 9 bases, and 13 bases lay in between. The germline CDR1 and CDR2 sequences are MNHNS and SASEGT.

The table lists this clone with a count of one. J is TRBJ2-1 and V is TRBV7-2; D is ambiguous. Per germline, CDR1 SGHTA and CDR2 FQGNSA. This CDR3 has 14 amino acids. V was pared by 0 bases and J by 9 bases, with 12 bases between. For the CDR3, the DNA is TGTGCCAGCAGCTTAGCAAAGGTTCTAGGTGAGCAGTTCTTC. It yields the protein CASSLAKVLGEQFF.

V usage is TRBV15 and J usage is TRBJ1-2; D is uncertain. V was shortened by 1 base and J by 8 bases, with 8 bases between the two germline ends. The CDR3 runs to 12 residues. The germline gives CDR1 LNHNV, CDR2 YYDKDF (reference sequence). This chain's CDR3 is CATSRGVWGYTF. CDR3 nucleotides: TGTGCCACCAGCAGAGGAGTGTGGGGCTACACCTTC. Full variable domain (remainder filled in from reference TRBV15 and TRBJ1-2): DAMVIQNPRYQVTQFGKPVTLSCSQTLNHNVMYWYQQKSSQAPKLLFHYYDKDFNNEADTPDNFQSRRPNTSFCFLDIRSPGLGDTAMYLCATSRGVWGYTFGSGTRLTVV.

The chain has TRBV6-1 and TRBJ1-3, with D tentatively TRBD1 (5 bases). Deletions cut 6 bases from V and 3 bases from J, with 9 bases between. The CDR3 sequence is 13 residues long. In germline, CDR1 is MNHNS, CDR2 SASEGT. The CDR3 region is CASRRGDGNTIYF. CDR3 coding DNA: TGTGCCAGCAGGCGGGGGGATGGAAACACCATATATTTT.

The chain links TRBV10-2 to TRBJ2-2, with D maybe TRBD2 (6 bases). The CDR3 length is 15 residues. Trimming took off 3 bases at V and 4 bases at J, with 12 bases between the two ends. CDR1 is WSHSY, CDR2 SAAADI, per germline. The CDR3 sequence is CASSDSGARTGELFF. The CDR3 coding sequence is TGCGCCAGCAGTGATTCGGGAGCCCGCACCGGGGAGCTGTTTTTT.

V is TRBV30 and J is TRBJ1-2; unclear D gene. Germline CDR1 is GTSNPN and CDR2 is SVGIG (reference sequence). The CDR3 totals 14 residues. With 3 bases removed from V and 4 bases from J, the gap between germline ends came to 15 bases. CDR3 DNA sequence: TGTGCCTGGAGGGCCCTCGGAGAGACCTATGGCTACACCTTC. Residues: CAWRALGETYGYTF.

The CDR3 loop is CSVRLAGTEAFF. The CDR3 DNA reads as TGCAGCGTGAGACTGGCGGGGACTGAAGCTTTCTTT. The chain recombines TRBV29-1 with TRBJ1-1; no clear D gene. CDR1 is SQVTM, CDR2 ANQGSEA, per germline. V was clipped by 6 bases and J by 5 bases, with 13 bases between them. This CDR3 has 12 amino acids.

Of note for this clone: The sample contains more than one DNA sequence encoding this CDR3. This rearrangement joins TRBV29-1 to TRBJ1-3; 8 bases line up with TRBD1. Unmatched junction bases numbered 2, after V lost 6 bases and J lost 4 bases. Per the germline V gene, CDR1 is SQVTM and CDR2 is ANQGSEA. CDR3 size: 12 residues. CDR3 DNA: TGCAGCGTGACAGGGGTCGGAAACACCATATATTTT. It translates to CSVTGVGNTIYF.

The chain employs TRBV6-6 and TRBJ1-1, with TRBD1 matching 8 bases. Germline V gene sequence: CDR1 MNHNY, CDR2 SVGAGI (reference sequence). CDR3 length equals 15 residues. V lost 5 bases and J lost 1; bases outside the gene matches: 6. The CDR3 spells CASSQGQGTNTEAFF. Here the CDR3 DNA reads TGTGCCAGCAGTCAAGGACAGGGCACGAACACTGAAGCTTTCTTT.

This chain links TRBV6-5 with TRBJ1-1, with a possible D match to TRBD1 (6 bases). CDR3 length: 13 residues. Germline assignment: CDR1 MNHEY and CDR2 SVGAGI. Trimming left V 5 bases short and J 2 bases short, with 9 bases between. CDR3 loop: CASSAGANTEAFF. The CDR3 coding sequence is TGTGCCAGCAGTGCAGGGGCAAACACTGAAGCTTTCTTT.

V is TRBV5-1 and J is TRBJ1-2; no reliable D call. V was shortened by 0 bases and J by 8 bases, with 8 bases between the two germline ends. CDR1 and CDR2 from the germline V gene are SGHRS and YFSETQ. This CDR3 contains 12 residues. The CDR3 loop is CASSLGARGYTF. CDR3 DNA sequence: TGCGCCAGCAGCTTGGGGGCTCGAGGCTACACCTTC. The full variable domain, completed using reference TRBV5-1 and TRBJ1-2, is KAGVTQTPRYLIKTRGQQVTLSCSPISGHRSVSWYQQTPGQGLQFLFEYFSETQRNKGNFPGRFSGRQFSNSRSEMNVSTLELGDSALYLCASSLGARGYTFGSGTRLTVV.

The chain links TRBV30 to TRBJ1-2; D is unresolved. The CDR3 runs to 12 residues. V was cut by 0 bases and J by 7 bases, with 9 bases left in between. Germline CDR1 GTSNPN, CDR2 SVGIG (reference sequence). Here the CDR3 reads CAWSVPNGGYTF. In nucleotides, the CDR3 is TGTGCCTGGAGTGTACCCAACGGTGGCTACACCTTC.

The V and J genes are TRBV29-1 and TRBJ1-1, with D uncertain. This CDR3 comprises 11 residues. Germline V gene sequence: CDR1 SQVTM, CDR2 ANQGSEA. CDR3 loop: CGSTANTEAFF. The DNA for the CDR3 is TGCGGCTCTACAGCGAACACTGAAGCTTTCTTT.